This T cell receptor beta chain is from a study of graft-versus-host responses after intestinal transplantation. Study-level background: Uniformly, recipients were administered anti-thymocyte globulin induction with subsequent tacrolimus and steroids for 3 to 4 years. Study results and limitations: Some patients had graft-donor T cell macrochimerism. In their allografts, the ratios of graft-versus-host to host-versus-graft T cell clones were high. Ileal or blood samples showed some GvH clones first, and such clones were also found in recipient marrow.

Repertoires were generated with immunoSEQ multiplex PCR, while TCRdb's copy carries only in-frame clones and drops some. Seen here are about 38,000 clones, roughly four fifths observed once, and the top ten hold about 3.7%. V was clipped by 0 bases and J by 3 bases; unmatched bases: 11. This CDR3 is 19 amino acids long. The germline V gene has CDR1 MGHRA and CDR2 YSYEKL. For this clone: The target antigen is unknown.

Sample: PBMCs, taken roughly 34 months after transplant. The sequence derives from a human patient who received an intestinal transplant, so some T cells may come from the graft donor. The rearrangement links TRBV4-1 to TRBJ2-7, with 13 positions matching TRBD2. The CDR3 DNA reads as TGCGCCAGCAGCCAAGATCTCCGGACTAGCGGGGGAAGGAGCTACGAGCAGTACTTC. It is translated as CASSQDLRTSGGRSYEQYF.